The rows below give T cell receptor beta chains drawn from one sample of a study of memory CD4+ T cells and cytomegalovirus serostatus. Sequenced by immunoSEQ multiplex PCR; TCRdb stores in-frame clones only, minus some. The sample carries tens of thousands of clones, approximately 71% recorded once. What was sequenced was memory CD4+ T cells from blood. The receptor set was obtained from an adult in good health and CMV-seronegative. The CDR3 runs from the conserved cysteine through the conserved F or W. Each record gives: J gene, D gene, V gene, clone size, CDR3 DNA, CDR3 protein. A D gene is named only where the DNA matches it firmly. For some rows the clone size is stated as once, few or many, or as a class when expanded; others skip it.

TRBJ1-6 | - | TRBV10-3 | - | TGTGCCATCTCTGCCCATGGAGGTTTCCCCTATAATTCACCCCTCCACTTT | CAISAHGGFPYNSPLHF
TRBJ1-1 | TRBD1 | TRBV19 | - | TGTGCCAGTACCGATTATGGGACAGGGTTCGAGGGCACTGAAGCTTTCTTT | CASTDYGTGFEGTEAFF
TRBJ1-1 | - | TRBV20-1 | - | TGCAGTGCTTCAGACAGCACTGAAGCTTTCTTT | CSASDSTEAFF
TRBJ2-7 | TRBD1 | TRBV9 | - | TGTGCCAGCAGCGCCCGACAGGGGTTATCCTACGAGCAGTACTTC | CASSARQGLSYEQYF
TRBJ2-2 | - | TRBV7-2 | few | TGTGCCAGCAGCTTACTGGCCGGGGAGCTGTTTTTT | CASSLLAGELFF
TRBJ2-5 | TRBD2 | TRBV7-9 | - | TGTGCCAGCAGCCCGGGTAGCCCCGGGGGGGCCCAGTACTTC | CASSPGSPGGAQYF
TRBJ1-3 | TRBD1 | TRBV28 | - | TGTGCCAGCAACAGGTCAGGGGGTTTTTCTGGAAACACCATATATTTT | CASNRSGGFSGNTIYF
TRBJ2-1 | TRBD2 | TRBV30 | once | TGTGCCTGGAGTGTGAGCGGGGGCCTTGGGGAGCAGTTCTTC | CAWSVSGGLGEQFF
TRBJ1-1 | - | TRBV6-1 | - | TGTGCCAGCAGTGAAGTGGATGGACAAATGAACACTGAAGCTTTCTTT | CASSEVDGQMNTEAFF
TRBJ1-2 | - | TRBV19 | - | TGTGCCAGTAGTATATCCCCTTACTATGGCTACACCTTC | CASSISPYYGYTF
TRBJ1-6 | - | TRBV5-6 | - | TGTGCCAGCAGTTTTCCGGACACGAGCTCCTATAATTCACCCCTCCACTTT | CASSFPDTSSYNSPLHF
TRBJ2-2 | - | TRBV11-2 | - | TGTGCCAGCAGCCCTACAAATACCGGGGAGCTGTTTTTT | CASSPTNTGELFF
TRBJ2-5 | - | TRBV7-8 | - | TGTGCCAGCCGTGCCGGGACACAAGAGACCCAGTACTTC | CASRAGTQETQYF
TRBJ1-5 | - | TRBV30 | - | TGTGCCTGGAGTGTACAACGGGAGCAGCCCCAGCATTTT | CAWSVQREQPQHF
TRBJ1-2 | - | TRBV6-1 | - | TGTGCCAGCAGTGATGGGATTCCTACGTATGGCTACACCTTC | CASSDGIPTYGYTF
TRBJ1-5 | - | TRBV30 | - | TGTGCCTGGAGTGCTCTCAAAGGAAATCAGCCCCAGCATTTT | CAWSALKGNQPQHF
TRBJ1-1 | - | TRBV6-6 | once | TGTGCCAGCATTAGGGAGGGCACTGAAGCTTTCTTT | CASIREGTEAFF
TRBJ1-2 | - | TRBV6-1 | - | TGTGCCAGCAGTGAAGGTGGGGGCGGCTATGGCTACACCTTC | CASSEGGGGYGYTF
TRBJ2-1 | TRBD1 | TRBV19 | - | TGTGCCAGCCTAGGGACAGGTAAATCCTACAATGAGCAGTTCTTC | CASLGTGKSYNEQFF
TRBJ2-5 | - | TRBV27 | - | TGTGCCAGCAGCCACATCCCCGGGGAAGAGACCCAGTACTTC | CASSHIPGEETQYF
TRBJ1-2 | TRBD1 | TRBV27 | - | TGTGCCAGCAGTTGGGACAGCCTCGCTAACTATGGCTACACCTTC | CASSWDSLANYGYTF
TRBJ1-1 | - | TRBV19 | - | TGTGCCAGTAGTATAGGGGTCCAACGCAGTGGGGGAAACACTGAAGCTTTCTTT | CASSIGVQRSGGNTEAFF
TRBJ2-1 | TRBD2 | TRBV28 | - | TGTGCCAGCAGGCCTAGCGGGGGGGTATACAATGAGCAGTTCTTC | CASRPSGGVYNEQFF
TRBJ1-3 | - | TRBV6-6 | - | TGTGCCAGCAGTTTAGACAGGAACTCTGGAAACACCATATATTTT | CASSLDRNSGNTIYF